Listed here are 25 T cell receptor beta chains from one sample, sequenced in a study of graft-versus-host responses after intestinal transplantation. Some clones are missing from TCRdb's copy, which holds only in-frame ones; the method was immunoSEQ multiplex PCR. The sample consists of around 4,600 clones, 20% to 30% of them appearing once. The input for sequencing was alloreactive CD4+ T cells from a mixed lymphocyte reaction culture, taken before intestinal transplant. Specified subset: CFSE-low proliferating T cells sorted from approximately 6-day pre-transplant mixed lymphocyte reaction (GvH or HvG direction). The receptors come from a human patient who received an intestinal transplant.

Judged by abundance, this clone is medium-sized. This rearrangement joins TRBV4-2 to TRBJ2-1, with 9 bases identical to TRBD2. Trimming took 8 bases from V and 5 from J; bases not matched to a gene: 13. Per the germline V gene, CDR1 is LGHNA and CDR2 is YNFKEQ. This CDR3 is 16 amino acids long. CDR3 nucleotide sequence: TGTGCCAGCGGGCCTTCGGGACTAGCTTTCCACAATGAGCAGTTCTTC. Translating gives CASGPSGLAFHNEQFF.

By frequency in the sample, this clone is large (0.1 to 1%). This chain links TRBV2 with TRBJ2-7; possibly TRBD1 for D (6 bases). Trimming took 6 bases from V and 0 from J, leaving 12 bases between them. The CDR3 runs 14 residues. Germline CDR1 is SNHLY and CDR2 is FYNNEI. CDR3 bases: TGTGCCAGCAGGATTAGGGGGAGCTCCTACGAGCAGTACTTC. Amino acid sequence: CASRIRGSSYEQYF.

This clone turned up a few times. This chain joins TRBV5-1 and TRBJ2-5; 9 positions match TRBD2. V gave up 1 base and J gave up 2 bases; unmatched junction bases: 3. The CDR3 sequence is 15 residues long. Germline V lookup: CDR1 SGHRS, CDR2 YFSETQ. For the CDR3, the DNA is TGCGCCAGCAGCTTGTCAGCGGGAGGACAAGAGACCCAGTACTTC. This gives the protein CASSLSAGGQETQYF.

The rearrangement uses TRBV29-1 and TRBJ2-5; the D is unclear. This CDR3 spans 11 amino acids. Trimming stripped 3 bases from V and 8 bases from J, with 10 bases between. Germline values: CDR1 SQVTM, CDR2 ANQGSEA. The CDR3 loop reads CSVDISGTQYF. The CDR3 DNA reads TGCAGCGTTGATATCAGTGGTACCCAGTACTTC.

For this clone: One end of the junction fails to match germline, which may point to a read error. The CDR3 here is CASREGSYSPLHF. In nucleotides, the CDR3 is TGTGCCAGCAGGGAAGGAAGTTATTCACCCCTCCACTTT. The chain joins TRBV6-1 to TRBJ1-6; D unresolved. The CDR3 runs to 13 residues. The germline V gene has CDR1 MNHNS and CDR2 SASEGT.

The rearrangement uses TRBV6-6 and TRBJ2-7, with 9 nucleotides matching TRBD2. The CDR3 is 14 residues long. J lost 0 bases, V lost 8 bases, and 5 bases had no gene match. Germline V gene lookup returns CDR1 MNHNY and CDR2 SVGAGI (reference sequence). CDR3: CASLKLAGSYEQYF. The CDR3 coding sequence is TGTGCCAGCCTTAAACTAGCGGGCTCCTACGAGCAGTACTTC.

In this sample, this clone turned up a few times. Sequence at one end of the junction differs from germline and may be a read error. CDR3: CASSLGSSPQETQYF. The DNA for the CDR3 is TGTGCTAGCAGCTTAGGATCTAGCCCACAAGAGACCCAGTACTTC. The V call is TRBV7-7, the J call TRBJ2-5, with D possibly being TRBD2 (5 bases). CDR3 length: 15 amino acids. Germline V gene sequence: CDR1 SSHAT, CDR2 FNYEAQ (reference sequence).

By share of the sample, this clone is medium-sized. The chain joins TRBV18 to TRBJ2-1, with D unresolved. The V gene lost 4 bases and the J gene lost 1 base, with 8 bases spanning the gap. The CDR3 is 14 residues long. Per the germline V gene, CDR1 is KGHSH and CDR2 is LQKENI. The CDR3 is CASSLGGSYNEQFF. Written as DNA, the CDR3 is TGTGCCAGCTCACTCGGCGGTTCCTACAATGAGCAGTTCTTC. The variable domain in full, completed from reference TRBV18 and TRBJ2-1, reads NAGVMQNPRHLVRRRGQEARLRCSPMKGHSHVYWYRQLPEEGLKFMVYLQKENIIDESGMPKERFSAEFPKEGPSILRIQQVVRGDSAAYFCASSLGGSYNEQFFGPGTRLTVL.

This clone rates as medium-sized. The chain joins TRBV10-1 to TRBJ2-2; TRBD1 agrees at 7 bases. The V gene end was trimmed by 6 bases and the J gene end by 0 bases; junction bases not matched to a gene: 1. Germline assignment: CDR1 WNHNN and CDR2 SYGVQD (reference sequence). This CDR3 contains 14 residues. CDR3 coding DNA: TGCGCCAGCAGAGACAGGGCGAACACCGGGGAGCTGTTTTTT. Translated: CASRDRANTGELFF.

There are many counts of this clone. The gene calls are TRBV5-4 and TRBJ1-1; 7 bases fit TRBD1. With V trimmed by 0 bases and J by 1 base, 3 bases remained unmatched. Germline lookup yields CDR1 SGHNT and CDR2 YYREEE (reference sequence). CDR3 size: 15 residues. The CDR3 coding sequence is TGTGCCAGCAGCTTGGGGACAGGACGGAACACTGAAGCTTTCTTT. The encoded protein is CASSLGTGRNTEAFF. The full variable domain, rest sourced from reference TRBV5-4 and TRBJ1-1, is ETGVTQSPTHLIKTRGQQVTLRCSSQSGHNTVSWYQQALGQGPQFIFQYYREEENGRGNFPPRFSGLQFPNYSSELNVNALELDDSALYLCASSLGTGRNTEAFFGQGTRLTVV.

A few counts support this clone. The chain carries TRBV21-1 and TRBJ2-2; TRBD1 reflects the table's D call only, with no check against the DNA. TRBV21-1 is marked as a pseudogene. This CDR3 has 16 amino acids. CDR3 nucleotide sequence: TGTGCCAGCAGCAAAGTCGGGACAGTGGACACCGGGGAGCTGTTTTTT. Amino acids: CASSKVGTVDTGELFF.

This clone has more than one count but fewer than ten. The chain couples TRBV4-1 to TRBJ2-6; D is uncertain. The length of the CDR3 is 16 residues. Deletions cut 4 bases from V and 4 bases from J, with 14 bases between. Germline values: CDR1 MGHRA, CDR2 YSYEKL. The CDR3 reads CASSPYTGPGANVLTF. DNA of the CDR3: TGCGCCAGCAGCCCTTATACCGGACCAGGGGCCAACGTCCTGACTTTC.

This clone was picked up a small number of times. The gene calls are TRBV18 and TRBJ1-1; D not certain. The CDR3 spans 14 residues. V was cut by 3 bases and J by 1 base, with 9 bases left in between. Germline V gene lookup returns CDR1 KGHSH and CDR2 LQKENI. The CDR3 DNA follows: TGTGCCAGCTCACCCGGCACGGGGAACACTGAAGCTTTCTTT. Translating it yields CASSPGTGNTEAFF.

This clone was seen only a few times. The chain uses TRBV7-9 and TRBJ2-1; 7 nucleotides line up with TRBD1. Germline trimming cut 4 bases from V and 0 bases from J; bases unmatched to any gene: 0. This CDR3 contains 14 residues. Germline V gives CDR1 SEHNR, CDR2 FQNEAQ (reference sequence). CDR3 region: CASSWDSSYNEQFF. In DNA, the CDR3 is TGTGCCAGCAGCTGGGACAGCTCCTACAATGAGCAGTTCTTC. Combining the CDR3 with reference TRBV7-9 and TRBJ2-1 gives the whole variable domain DTGVSQNPRHKITKRGQNVTFRCDPISEHNRLYWYRQTLGQGPEFLTYFQNEAQLEKSRLLSDRFSAERPKGSFSTLEIQRTEQGDSAMYLCASSWDSSYNEQFFGPGTRLTVL.

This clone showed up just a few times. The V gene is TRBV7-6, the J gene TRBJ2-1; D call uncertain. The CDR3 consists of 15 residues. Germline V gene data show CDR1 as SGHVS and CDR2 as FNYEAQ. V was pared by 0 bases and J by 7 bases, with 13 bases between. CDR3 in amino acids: CASSLANLVMNEQFF. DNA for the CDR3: TGTGCCAGCAGCTTAGCTAATCTTGTGATGAATGAGCAGTTCTTC.

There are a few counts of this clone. In DNA form, the CDR3 reads TGTGCCATCAGTGAGGCCGCAACGGATACGCAGTATTTT. Its translation is CAISEAATDTQYF. The J gene is TRBJ2-3, the V gene TRBV10-3; D is ambiguous. The ends were cut back, 2 bases at V and 6 bases at J, with 9 bases in the middle. CDR3 length: 13 residues. CDR1 and CDR2 (germline): ENHRY, SYGVKD.

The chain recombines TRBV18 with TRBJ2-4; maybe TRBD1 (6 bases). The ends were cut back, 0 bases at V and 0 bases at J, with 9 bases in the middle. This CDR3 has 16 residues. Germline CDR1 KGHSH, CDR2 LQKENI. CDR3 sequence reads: CASSPPGQLAKNIQYF. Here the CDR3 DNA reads TGTGCCAGCTCACCACCCGGACAGCTAGCCAAAAACATTCAGTACTTC. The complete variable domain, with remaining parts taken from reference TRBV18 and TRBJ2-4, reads NAGVMQNPRHLVRRRGQEARLRCSPMKGHSHVYWYRQLPEEGLKFMVYLQKENIIDESGMPKERFSAEFPKEGPSILRIQQVVRGDSAAYFCASSPPGQLAKNIQYFGAGTRLSVL.

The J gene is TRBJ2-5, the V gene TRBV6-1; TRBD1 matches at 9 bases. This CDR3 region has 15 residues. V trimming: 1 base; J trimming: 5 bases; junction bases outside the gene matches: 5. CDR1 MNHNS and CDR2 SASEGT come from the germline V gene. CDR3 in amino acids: CASSEEDRGWETQYF. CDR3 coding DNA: TGTGCCAGCAGTGAAGAGGACAGGGGTTGGGAGACCCAGTACTTC.

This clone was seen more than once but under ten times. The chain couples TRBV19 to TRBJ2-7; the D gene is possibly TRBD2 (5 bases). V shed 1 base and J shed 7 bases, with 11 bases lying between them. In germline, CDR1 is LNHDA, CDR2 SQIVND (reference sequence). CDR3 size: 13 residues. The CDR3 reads CASSIAFRGEQYF. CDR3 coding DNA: TGTGCCAGTAGTATAGCTTTCCGGGGTGAGCAGTACTTC.

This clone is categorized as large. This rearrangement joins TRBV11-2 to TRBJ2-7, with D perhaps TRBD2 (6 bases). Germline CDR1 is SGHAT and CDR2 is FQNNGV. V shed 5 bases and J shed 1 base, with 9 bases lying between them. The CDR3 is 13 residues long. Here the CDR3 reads CASSQGLSYEQYF. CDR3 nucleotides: TGTGCCAGCAGCCAGGGACTTTCCTACGAGCAGTACTTC.

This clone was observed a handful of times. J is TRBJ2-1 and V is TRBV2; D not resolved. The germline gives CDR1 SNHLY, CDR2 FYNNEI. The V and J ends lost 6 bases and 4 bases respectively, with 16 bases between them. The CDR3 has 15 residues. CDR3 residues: CASSGHRLGYNEQFF. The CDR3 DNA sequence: TGTGCCAGCAGCGGTCATCGACTGGGGTACAATGAGCAGTTCTTC.

As DNA, the CDR3 is TGCAGCGCCTTAGCGTACCAAGAGACCCAGTACTTC. This codes for CSALAYQETQYF. The chain joins TRBV29-1 to TRBJ2-5, with D possibly matching TRBD2 (5 bases). The CDR3 extends over 12 amino acids. The ends were cut back, 7 bases at V and 0 bases at J, with 9 bases in the middle. The germline gives CDR1 SQVTM, CDR2 ANQGSEA.

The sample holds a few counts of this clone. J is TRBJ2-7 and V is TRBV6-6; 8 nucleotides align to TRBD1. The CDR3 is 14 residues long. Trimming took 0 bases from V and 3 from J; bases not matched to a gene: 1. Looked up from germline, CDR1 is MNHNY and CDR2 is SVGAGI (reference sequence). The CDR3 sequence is CASSYSRGRYEQYF. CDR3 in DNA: TGTGCCAGCAGTTACTCCAGGGGGCGCTACGAGCAGTACTTC.

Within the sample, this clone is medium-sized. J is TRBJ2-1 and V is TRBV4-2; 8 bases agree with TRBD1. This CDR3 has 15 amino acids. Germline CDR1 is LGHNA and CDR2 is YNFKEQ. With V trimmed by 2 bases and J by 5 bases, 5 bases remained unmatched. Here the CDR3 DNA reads TGTGCCAGCAGCCAACCTGGACAGGGAAACAATGAGCAGTTCTTC. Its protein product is CASSQPGQGNNEQFF.

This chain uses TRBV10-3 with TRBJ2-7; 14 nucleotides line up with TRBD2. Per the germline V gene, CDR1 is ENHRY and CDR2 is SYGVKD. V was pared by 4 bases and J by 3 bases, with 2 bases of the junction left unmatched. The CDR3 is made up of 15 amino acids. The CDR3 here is CAISGTSGRNYEQYF. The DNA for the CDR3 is TGTGCCATCAGTGGGACTAGCGGGAGGAACTACGAGCAGTACTTC.